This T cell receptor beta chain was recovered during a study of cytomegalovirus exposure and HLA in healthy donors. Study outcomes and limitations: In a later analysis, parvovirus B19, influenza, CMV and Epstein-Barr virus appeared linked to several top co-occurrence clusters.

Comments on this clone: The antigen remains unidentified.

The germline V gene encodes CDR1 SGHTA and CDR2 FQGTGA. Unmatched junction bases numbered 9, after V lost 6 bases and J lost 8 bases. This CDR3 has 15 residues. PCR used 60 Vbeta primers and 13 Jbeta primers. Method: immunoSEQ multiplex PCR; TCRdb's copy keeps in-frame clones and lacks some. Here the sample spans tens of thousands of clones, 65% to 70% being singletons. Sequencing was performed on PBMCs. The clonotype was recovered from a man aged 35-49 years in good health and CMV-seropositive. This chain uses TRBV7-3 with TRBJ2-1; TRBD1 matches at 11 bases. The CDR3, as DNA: TGTGCCAGCAGTCCCCGGGACAGGGGGGTATATGAGCAGTTCTTC. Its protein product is CASSPRDRGVYEQFF.